The TCR beta chain described here comes from a study of blood T cell repertoires in COVID-19. The wider study: PBMCs, B-cell-depleted T cells, or T cells were the source of the cDNA or gDNA that made up the material.

Original methodology: Amplification of reference gene primers was used by the study to estimate nucleated cell counts. Sequenced by immunoSEQ multiplex PCR; TCRdb stores in-frame clones only, minus some. From that table come the V and J calls and clone size; the DNA was used to work out D and trimming. The table has 30,000 or so clones, about 90% seen once; the top ten hold approximately 9.8%. This clonotype originated in a human donor with active COVID-19. The donor label of this sample is uncertain. Sequenced input: peripheral blood.

The DNA of the CDR3 is TGCGCCAGCAGCCCTGGCAGGGGCCAAGAGACCCAGTACTTC. This translates into CASSPGRGQETQYF. V and J are TRBV5-1 and TRBJ2-5; D is possibly TRBD1 (6 bases). The CDR3 contains 14 residues. Trimming shortened V by 4 bases and J by 1 base, and 11 bases separated the two germline ends. Germline V gene data show CDR1 as SGHRS and CDR2 as YFSETQ.